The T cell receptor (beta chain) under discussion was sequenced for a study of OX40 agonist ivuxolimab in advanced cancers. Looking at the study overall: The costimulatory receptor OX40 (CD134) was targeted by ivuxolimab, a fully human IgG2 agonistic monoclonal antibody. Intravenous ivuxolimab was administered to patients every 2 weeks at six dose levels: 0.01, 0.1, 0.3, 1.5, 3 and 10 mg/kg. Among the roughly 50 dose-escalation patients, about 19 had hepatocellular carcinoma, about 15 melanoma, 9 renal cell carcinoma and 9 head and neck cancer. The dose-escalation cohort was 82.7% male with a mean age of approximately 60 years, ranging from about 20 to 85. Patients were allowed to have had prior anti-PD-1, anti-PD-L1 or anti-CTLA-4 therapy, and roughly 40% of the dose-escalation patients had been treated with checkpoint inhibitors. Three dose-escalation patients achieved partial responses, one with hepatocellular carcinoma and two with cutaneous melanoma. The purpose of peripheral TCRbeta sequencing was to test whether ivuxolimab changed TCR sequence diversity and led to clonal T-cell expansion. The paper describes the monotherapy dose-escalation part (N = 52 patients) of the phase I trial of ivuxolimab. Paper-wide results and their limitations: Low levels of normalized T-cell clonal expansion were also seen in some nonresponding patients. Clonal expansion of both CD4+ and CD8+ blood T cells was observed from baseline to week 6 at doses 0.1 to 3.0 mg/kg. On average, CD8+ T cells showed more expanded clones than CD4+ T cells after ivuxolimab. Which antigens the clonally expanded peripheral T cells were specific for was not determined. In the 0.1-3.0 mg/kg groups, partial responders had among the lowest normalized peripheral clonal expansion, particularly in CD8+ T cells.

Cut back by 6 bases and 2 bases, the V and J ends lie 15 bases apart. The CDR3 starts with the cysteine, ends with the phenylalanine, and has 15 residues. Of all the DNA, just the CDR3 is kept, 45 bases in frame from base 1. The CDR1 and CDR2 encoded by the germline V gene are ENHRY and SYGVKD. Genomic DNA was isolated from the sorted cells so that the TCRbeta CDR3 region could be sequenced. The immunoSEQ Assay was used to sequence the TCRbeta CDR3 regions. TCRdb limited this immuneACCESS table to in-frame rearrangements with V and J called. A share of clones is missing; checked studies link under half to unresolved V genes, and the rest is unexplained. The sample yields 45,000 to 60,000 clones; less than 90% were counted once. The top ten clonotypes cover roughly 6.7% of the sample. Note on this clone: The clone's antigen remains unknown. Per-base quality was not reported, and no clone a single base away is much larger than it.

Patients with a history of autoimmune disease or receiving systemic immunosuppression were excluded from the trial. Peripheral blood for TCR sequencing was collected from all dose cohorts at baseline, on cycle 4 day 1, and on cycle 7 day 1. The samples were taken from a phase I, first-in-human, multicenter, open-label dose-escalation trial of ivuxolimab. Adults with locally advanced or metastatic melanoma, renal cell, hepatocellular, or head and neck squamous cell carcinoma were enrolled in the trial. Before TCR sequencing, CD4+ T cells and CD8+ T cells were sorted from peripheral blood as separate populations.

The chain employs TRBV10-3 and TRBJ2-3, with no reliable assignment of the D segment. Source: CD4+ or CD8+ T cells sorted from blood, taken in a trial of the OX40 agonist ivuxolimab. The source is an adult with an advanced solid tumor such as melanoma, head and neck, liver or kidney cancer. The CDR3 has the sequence CAISAGSTITDTQYF. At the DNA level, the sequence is TGTGCCATCAGCGCTGGCAGCACTATCACAGATACGCAGTATTTT.